This passage covers 22 T cell receptor beta chains from one sample sequenced in a study of identical twins. TCRdb reanalysed the 5' RACE reads using MiXCR and keeps one entry per CDR3 protein. The sample has 1.5 million to 2 million distinct CDR3 sequences; roughly a third are singletons. The sequenced sample was cord blood. These receptors were taken from a newborn girl in good health.

The chain carries TRBV20-1 and TRBJ2-3; D not resolved. The CDR3 totals 14 residues. With 6 bases removed from V and 0 bases from J, the gap between germline ends came to 13 bases. CDR1 is DFQATT and CDR2 is SNEGSKA in the germline V gene (reference sequence). The CDR3 nucleotides are TGCAGTGCCCACCGCGGCAGCAGCACAGATACGCAGTATTTT. The encoded protein is CSAHRGSSTDTQYF.

This rearrangement joins TRBV20-1 to TRBJ1-6, with TRBD1 as a possible D gene (6 bases). Trimming removed 2 bases at V and 3 bases at J, with 20 bases between. Per germline, CDR1 DFQATT and CDR2 SNEGSKA (reference sequence). This CDR3 spans 18 amino acids. CDR3 bases: TGCAGTGCTAGAAAACCCCCTCAGGGGAAGGACTATAATTCACCCCTCCACTTT. Residues: CSARKPPQGKDYNSPLHF.

In this sample, this clonotype turned up many times. J is TRBJ2-1 and V is TRBV29-1; 8 bases match TRBD2. CDR1 and CDR2 from the germline V gene are SQVTM and ANQGSEA. The CDR3 is 14 amino acids. The J segment lost 0 bases and the V segment lost 8 bases, leaving 6 bases of the junction unmatched. The chain's CDR3 is CSSRLASSYNEQFF. The CDR3 DNA reads as TGCAGCTCCCGACTAGCGAGCTCCTACAATGAGCAGTTCTTC.

The genes are TRBV5-1 and TRBJ1-2; 7 nucleotides align to TRBD1. V shed 2 bases, J shed 2 bases, and the junction held 3 bases outside the gene matches. CDR1 SGHRS and CDR2 YFSETQ come from the germline V gene. CDR3 length: 14 residues. CDR3 DNA: TGCGCCAGCAGCTTTCGGGACAGCAACTATGGCTACACCTTC. It yields the protein CASSFRDSNYGYTF. The full variable domain, its missing parts supplied by reference TRBV5-1 and TRBJ1-2, is KAGVTQTPRYLIKTRGQQVTLSCSPISGHRSVSWYQQTPGQGLQFLFEYFSETQRNKGNFPGRFSGRQFSNSRSEMNVSTLELGDSALYLCASSFRDSNYGYTFGSGTRLTVV.

This clonotype has at least ten counts. The chain recombines TRBV29-1 with TRBJ2-6; tentative D call: TRBD1 (7 bases). The CDR3 is 18 residues long. Deletions cut 6 bases from V and 0 bases from J, with 21 bases between. Germline values: CDR1 SQVTM, CDR2 ANQGSEA. CDR3 region: CSVLPYRGLNSGANVLTF. The CDR3 DNA is TGCAGCGTCCTACCTTACAGGGGACTCAACTCTGGGGCCAACGTCCTGACTTTC.

In this sample, this clonotype turned up a few times. The CDR3 loop is CASSPARVTDTQYF. The CDR3 coding sequence is TGTGCCAGCAGCCCAGCGAGGGTTACGGATACGCAGTATTTT. The gene calls are TRBV9 and TRBJ2-3; perhaps TRBD2 as D (5 bases). V was clipped by 4 bases and J by 6 bases, with 15 bases between them. The CDR3 loop spans 14 amino acids. The germline V gene has CDR1 SGDLS and CDR2 YYNGEE. The full variable domain, with the rest looked up from reference TRBV9 and TRBJ2-3, is DSGVTQTPKHLITATGQRVTLRCSPRSGDLSVYWYQQSLDQGLQFLIQYYNGEERAKGNILERFSAQQFPDLHSELNLSSLELGDSALYFCASSPARVTDTQYFGPGTRLTVL.

The genes are TRBV7-9 and TRBJ1-4, with 9 nucleotides matching TRBD1. The length of the CDR3 is 16 residues. Germline-derived CDR1 and CDR2 are SEHNR and FQNEAQ (reference sequence). J lost 8 bases, V lost 5 bases, and 12 bases had no gene match. CDR3 loop: CASSDLPGQGLEKLFF. The CDR3 nucleotides are TGTGCCAGCAGCGACTTGCCCGGACAGGGGTTAGAAAAACTGTTTTTT.

This clonotype was detected a few times. The chain recombines TRBV4-2 with TRBJ2-6; a possible D gene is TRBD1 (6 bases). V lost 1 base to trimming and J lost 0 bases, with 13 bases between them. Germline lookup yields CDR1 LGHNA and CDR2 YNFKEQ. This CDR3 spans 18 amino acids. CDR3 protein: CASSQVLGAYSGANVLTF. The DNA for the CDR3 is TGTGCCAGCAGCCAAGTACTGGGGGCCTACTCTGGGGCCAACGTCCTGACTTTC.

This clonotype was counted at least ten times. This chain uses TRBV7-2 with TRBJ1-2; no firm D call. Trimming left V 2 bases short and J 4 bases short, with 8 bases between. CDR1 SGHTA and CDR2 FQGNSA come from the germline V gene. The CDR3 is made up of 13 amino acids. CDR3 residues: CASSLIRGYGYTF. For the CDR3, the DNA is TGTGCCAGCAGCTTAATCCGGGGCTATGGCTACACCTTC.

This clonotype occurred a few times. The genes are TRBV28 and TRBJ1-6, with D maybe TRBD1 (5 bases). V was pared by 5 bases and J by 13 bases, with 24 bases between. There are 16 residues in the CDR3. Germline CDR1 is MDHEN and CDR2 is SYDVKM. The CDR3 here is CASSPAGRALIWPLHF. As DNA, the CDR3 is TGTGCCAGCAGTCCTGCGGGCAGGGCCCTTATTTGGCCCCTCCACTTT.

For this clonotype: The junction shows a germline mismatch at one end, possibly a read error. This chain's CDR3 is CASRTLRGNSEAFF. The CDR3 DNA follows: TGTGCCAGCAGAACCCTCAGGGGGAACTCTGAAGCTTTCTTT. V gene TRBV9 combines with J gene TRBJ1-1; 7 bases are a match to TRBD1. Germline values: CDR1 SGDLS, CDR2 YYNGEE. CDR3 length: 14 residues.

This clonotype was seen more than once but under ten times. The CDR3 spells CASQPSGGAYTDTQYF. In DNA form, the CDR3 reads TGTGCCAGCCAGCCTAGCGGGGGGGCCTATACAGATACGCAGTATTTT. This rearrangement joins TRBV6-6 to TRBJ2-3; 12 bases fit TRBD2. V shed 8 bases, J shed 3 bases, and the junction held 9 bases outside the gene matches. This CDR3 region has 16 residues. Germline CDR1 and CDR2: MNHNY and SVGAGI (reference sequence).

This clonotype was seen a handful of times. V and J are TRBV20-1 and TRBJ2-1; 8 bases map to TRBD2. The CDR3 length is 13 residues. Germline V CDR1 and CDR2: DFQATT, SNEGSKA (reference sequence). The V gene end was trimmed by 3 bases and the J gene end by 6 bases; junction bases not matched to a gene: 4. This chain's CDR3 is CSASVGGANEQFF. The CDR3 DNA is TGCAGTGCTAGTGTCGGGGGGGCCAATGAGCAGTTCTTC.

This clonotype was seen more than once but under ten times. The V call is TRBV11-2, the J call TRBJ2-7; either TRBD1 or TRBD2 may supply D (5 bases each). CDR3 size: 15 residues. V was pared by 7 bases and J by 2 bases, with 18 bases between. Germline CDR1 reads SGHAT; CDR2 reads FQNNGV. CDR3 region: CASTVIKGSTYEQYF. The DNA for the CDR3 is TGTGCCAGCACCGTCATTAAGGGGAGTACCTACGAGCAGTACTTC.

The rearrangement uses TRBV24-1 and TRBJ2-1, with D unresolved. CDR3 size: 12 residues. The V gene's germline CDR1 is KGHDR and CDR2 SFDVKD. V lost 2 bases and J 8 bases, leaving 6 bases between the germline ends. CDR3: CATSDSADEQFF. CDR3 coding DNA: TGTGCCACCAGTGATTCCGCAGATGAGCAGTTCTTC.

This chain connects TRBV5-1 to TRBJ2-7; D unresolved. CDR1 and CDR2 from the germline V gene are SGHRS and YFSETQ. Trimming removed 4 bases at V and 3 bases at J, with 20 bases between. CDR3 length equals 16 residues. CDR3 in DNA: TGCGCCAGCAGCCCCCTTGGTAGCTCAAGCTACTACGAGCAGTACTTC. It yields the protein CASSPLGSSSYYEQYF.

J is TRBJ2-1 and V is TRBV2; 9 bases align to TRBD2. The germline V gene encodes CDR1 SNHLY and CDR2 FYNNEI. CDR3 length: 17 residues. V lost 8 bases and J lost 0; bases outside the gene matches: 11. The DNA of the CDR3 is TGTGCCAGCCGTAGGTTTGCGGGGGGGCCCTCCTACAATGAGCAGTTCTTC. Protein: CASRRFAGGPSYNEQFF.

The V call is TRBV29-1, the J call TRBJ2-3; no definite D call. The CDR3 totals 13 residues. Trimming cost V 8 bases and J 1 base, with 13 bases left between them. The germline CDR1 and CDR2 sequences are SQVTM and ANQGSEA. In DNA form, the CDR3 reads TGCAGCTGCCGTGGGGATCGCACAGATACGCAGTATTTT. It encodes CSCRGDRTDTQYF.

The chain uses TRBV5-1 and TRBJ2-1, with 9 bases matching TRBD2. TRBJ2-7 matches the DNA end more closely, so the J call is doubtful. The germline V gene has CDR1 SGHRS and CDR2 YFSETQ. This CDR3 is built from 14 residues. The CDR3, as DNA: TGCGCCAGCAGGGTCCTAGCGGGGAACAATGAGCAGTACTTC. It translates to CASRVLAGNNEQYF.

This clonotype was detected a few times. The rearrangement uses TRBV10-3 and TRBJ2-7; unclear D gene. V was pared by 5 bases and J by 3 bases, with 17 bases between. The germline V gene has CDR1 ENHRY and CDR2 SYGVKD. This CDR3 has 15 residues. The CDR3 loop reads CAISSTGPGNYEQYF. The CDR3 coding sequence is TGTGCCATCAGTTCCACCGGGCCCGGAAACTACGAGCAGTACTTC.

This clonotype turned up a few times. The rearrangement links TRBV15 to TRBJ2-1; 8 bases agree with TRBD2. This CDR3 is built from 14 residues. Looked up from germline, CDR1 is LNHNV and CDR2 is YYDKDF (reference sequence). J was trimmed by 8 bases and V by 8 bases; bases with no gene match: 11. CDR3 loop: CATDTGTRLDEQFF. CDR3 DNA sequence: TGTGCCACCGACACCGGGACTAGACTCGATGAGCAGTTCTTC.

On this clonotype: No conserved phenylalanine or tryptophan is present at the end of the CDR3, so a read error is the likely explanation. The chain uses TRBV16 and TRBJ1-2; D is undetermined. This CDR3 has 16 amino acids. Per the germline V gene, CDR1 is KGHSY and CDR2 is FQNENV. V gave up 0 bases and J gave up 0 bases, with 11 bases separating them. In DNA, the CDR3 is TGTGCCAGCAGCCAATCGCTCGCAAGAGCTAACTATGGCTACACCTTA. Translation gives CASSQSLARANYGYTL.